These 27 T cell receptor beta chains were sequenced from one sample in a study of shared clonotypes between healthy human individuals. TCRdb's copy holds only in-frame clones and misses some; the assay was immunoSEQ multiplex PCR. In the table there are millions of clones, roughly 95% of which are singletons. Sequencing input: naive CD4+ T cells sorted from blood. Stated subset: CD45RA+ positively selected. The receptors derive from a young man in good health.

This chain links TRBV5-1 with TRBJ1-2; 11 bases agree with TRBD1. The CDR3 runs 15 residues. CDR1 and CDR2 from the germline V gene are SGHRS and YFSETQ. With 5 bases clipped from V and 7 bases from J, the junction kept 10 bases outside the gene matches. The CDR3 nucleotides read TGCGCCAGCAGATCCCCCGGGACAGGGGGTTTTGGCTACACCTTC. The encoded protein is CASRSPGTGGFGYTF.

In this sample, this clone turned up a few times. V and J are TRBV10-1 and TRBJ2-7; D is unclear. The CDR3 spans 11 residues. Between the trimmed V and J ends, which lost 6 bases and 3 bases, there was a span of 6 bases. The germline gives CDR1 WNHNN, CDR2 SYGVQD (reference sequence). The CDR3 DNA sequence: TGCGCCAGCAGCGATAACTACGAGCAGTACTTC. Translated: CASSDNYEQYF.

The chain couples TRBV28 to TRBJ2-3; D gene ambiguous. The germline V and J ends were trimmed by 1 base and 2 bases, with 16 bases remaining between them. This CDR3 has 17 residues. Germline lookup yields CDR1 MDHEN and CDR2 SYDVKM. The chain's CDR3 is CASSLYTADGPTDTQYF. For the CDR3, the DNA is TGTGCCAGCAGTTTATATACGGCGGACGGCCCCACAGATACGCAGTATTTT.

This chain connects TRBV5-6 to TRBJ2-1; 8 bases are shared with TRBD2. The CDR3 extends over 15 amino acids. The V and J ends lost 4 bases and 3 bases, in that order; junction bases with no gene match: 6. Germline V lookup: CDR1 SGHDT, CDR2 YYEEEE. CDR3 bases: TGTGCCAGCAGCCTCGCGGGAGGTAACTACAATGAGCAGTTCTTC. Protein product: CASSLAGGNYNEQFF.

Here the CDR3 reads CASSDLGYGYTF. The CDR3 DNA is TGTGCCAGCAGCGACTTAGGCTATGGCTACACCTTC. The chain joins TRBV9 to TRBJ1-2; no clear D gene. V was cut by 3 bases and J by 4 bases, with 7 bases left in between. Per germline, CDR1 SGDLS and CDR2 YYNGEE. The CDR3 extends over 12 amino acids. Supplemented by reference TRBV9 and TRBJ1-2, the full variable domain reads DSGVTQTPKHLITATGQRVTLRCSPRSGDLSVYWYQQSLDQGLQFLIQYYNGEERAKGNILERFSAQQFPDLHSELNLSSLELGDSALYFCASSDLGYGYTFGSGTRLTVV.

The sample holds one count of this clone. CDR3 sequence: CASSPTAEGAYNEQFF. DNA of the CDR3: TGTGCCAGCAGCCCTACCGCCGAAGGGGCCTACAATGAGCAGTTCTTC. This chain uses TRBV7-9 with TRBJ2-1, with D perhaps TRBD1 (5 bases). Looked up from germline, CDR1 is SEHNR and CDR2 is FQNEAQ (reference sequence). V lost 5 bases, J lost 2 bases, and 16 bases lay in between. This CDR3 has 16 amino acids.

Details on this clone: Other nucleotide sequences from this sample produce the same CDR3. The rearrangement links TRBV7-9 to TRBJ2-3; TRBD1 agrees at 7 bases. Looked up from germline, CDR1 is SEHNR and CDR2 is FQNEAQ (reference sequence). The CDR3 spans 15 residues. Trimming cost V 5 bases and J 3 bases; bases outside gene matches: 8. The CDR3: CASSSWDRRTDTQYF. The DNA for the CDR3 is TGTGCCAGCAGCAGTTGGGACAGACGAACAGATACGCAGTATTTT.

J is TRBJ2-7 and V is TRBV6-1; TRBD1 aligns across 8 bases. Germline-derived CDR1 and CDR2 are MNHNS and SASEGT. Trimming at V came to 7 bases and at J to 6 bases, leaving 14 bases not matched to a gene. This CDR3 is built from 15 residues. CDR3 nucleotide sequence: TGTGCCAGCACTCTAAGGACAGGGCCCCTCGGCGAGCAGTACTTC. Translating gives CASTLRTGPLGEQYF.

The chain couples TRBV9 to TRBJ2-7; 16 bases fit TRBD2. Germline CDR1 is SGDLS and CDR2 is YYNGEE. CDR3 length equals 20 residues. V lost 2 bases to trimming and J lost 4 bases; unmatched junction nucleotides: 15. The CDR3 nucleotides are TGTGCCAGCAGCGTCAACCCCGGGACTAGCGGGGGGGGTCCTTCTTACGAGCAGTACTTC. This gives the protein CASSVNPGTSGGGPSYEQYF. Together with reference TRBV9 and TRBJ2-7, the CDR3 gives the full variable domain: DSGVTQTPKHLITATGQRVTLRCSPRSGDLSVYWYQQSLDQGLQFLIQYYNGEERAKGNILERFSAQQFPDLHSELNLSSLELGDSALYFCASSVNPGTSGGGPSYEQYFGPGTRLTVT.

Details on this clone: This sample includes further DNA sequences coding for the same CDR3. In nucleotides, the CDR3 is TGCGCCAGCAGCTTGGGACAGGGTGGCGCAGATACGCAGTATTTT. Amino acid sequence: CASSLGQGGADTQYF. The chain combines TRBV5-1 with TRBJ2-3; TRBD1 agrees at 7 bases. This CDR3 is built from 15 residues. Germline V gene lookup returns CDR1 SGHRS and CDR2 YFSETQ. With V trimmed by 0 bases and J by 4 bases, 5 bases remained unmatched.

V and J are TRBV29-1 and TRBJ2-3; D not resolved. The germline V gene encodes CDR1 SQVTM and CDR2 ANQGSEA. V lost 3 bases and J 0 bases, leaving 10 bases between the germline ends. CDR3 length: 14 residues. The CDR3 spells CSVEVARSTDTQYF. The CDR3 DNA reads as TGCAGCGTTGAGGTTGCTCGGAGCACAGATACGCAGTATTTT.

V usage is TRBV9 and J usage is TRBJ2-5; TRBD1 aligns across 7 bases. After removal of 3 bases from V and 2 bases from J, the junction contained 7 bases not matched to a gene. This CDR3 has 15 amino acids. Germline assignment: CDR1 SGDLS and CDR2 YYNGEE. This CDR3 reads CASSARGRKQETQYF. The CDR3 DNA is TGTGCCAGCAGCGCGAGGGGGCGGAAGCAAGAGACCCAGTACTTC.

The V gene is TRBV2, the J gene TRBJ1-4; no firm D call. The CDR3 loop spans 11 amino acids. Trimming left V 2 bases short and J 14 bases short, with 9 bases between. The germline V gene encodes CDR1 SNHLY and CDR2 FYNNEI. In DNA form, the CDR3 reads TGTGCCAGCAGTGAAACCTCGGGGCTGTTTTTT. Amino acid sequence: CASSETSGLFF.

The genes are TRBV7-9 and TRBJ2-1; no reliable D call. This CDR3 has 15 amino acids. Per the germline V gene, CDR1 is SEHNR and CDR2 is FQNEAQ (reference sequence). Trimming pared 5 bases from V and 6 bases from J, leaving 17 bases between. This CDR3 reads CASSPQALSGNEQFF. CDR3 nucleotide sequence: TGTGCCAGCAGCCCTCAGGCTTTGTCGGGCAATGAGCAGTTCTTC.

V and J are TRBV29-1 and TRBJ2-3; 8 bases line up with TRBD2. The CDR3 covers 14 residues. Germline V lookup: CDR1 SQVTM, CDR2 ANQGSEA. V trimming: 3 bases; J trimming: 6 bases; junction bases outside the gene matches: 8. As DNA, the CDR3 is TGCAGCGTTGACTCTAGCGGGTATGAGGATACGCAGTATTTT. Protein sequence: CSVDSSGYEDTQYF.

This clone was observed once. The J gene is TRBJ2-1, the V gene TRBV12-2. TRBV12-2 is deemed a pseudogene. CDR3 length: 13 residues. In DNA form, the CDR3 reads TGTGCAAGTCGGACAAGACTTTTAAATGAGCAGTTCTTC. Encoded protein: CASRTRLLNEQFF.

The rearrangement joins TRBV7-9 to TRBJ2-7, with 7 bases fitting TRBD1. V shed 2 bases and J 5 bases; nucleotides not matched to a gene: 9. Germline loops: CDR1 SEHNR, CDR2 FQNEAQ (reference sequence). The CDR3 totals 15 residues. In DNA form, the CDR3 reads TGTGCCAGCAGCTTACTACAGGGGATCGAGGACGAGCAGTACTTC. It specifies CASSLLQGIEDEQYF. Variable domain in full (rest from reference TRBV7-9 and TRBJ2-7): DTGVSQNPRHKITKRGQNVTFRCDPISEHNRLYWYRQTLGQGPEFLTYFQNEAQLEKSRLLSDRFSAERPKGSFSTLEIQRTEQGDSAMYLCASSLLQGIEDEQYFGPGTRLTVT.

This chain's CDR3 is CASSITGGGTGELFF. The CDR3 bases are TGTGCCAGTAGTATAACGGGGGGCGGCACCGGGGAGCTGTTTTTT. V usage is TRBV19 and J usage is TRBJ2-2; D is perhaps TRBD2 (7 bases). The CDR3 sequence is 15 residues long. Germline CDR1 reads LNHDA; CDR2 reads SQIVND (reference sequence). V gave up 2 bases and J gave up 4 bases, with 11 bases separating them.

This clone is a singleton in its sample. The J gene is TRBJ2-7, the V gene TRBV7-9, with D tentatively TRBD2 (6 bases). Trimming took 0 bases from V and 4 from J, leaving 13 bases between them. Germline V lookup: CDR1 SEHNR, CDR2 FQNEAQ (reference sequence). CDR3 size: 15 residues. As DNA, the CDR3 is TGTGCCAGCAGCTTAGCGGGTCCAGGGAGGTACGAGCAGTACTTC. This encodes CASSLAGPGRYEQYF.

Written as DNA, the CDR3 is TGTGCCAGCAGCCCGCGGGGAGCGGGGGGGCGGGATACGCAGTATTTT. Translated, it gives CASSPRGAGGRDTQYF. The chain links TRBV7-2 to TRBJ2-3, with 10 bases matching TRBD2. This CDR3 has 16 amino acids. Germline trimming cut 5 bases from V and 6 bases from J; bases unmatched to any gene: 11. Germline loops: CDR1 SGHTA, CDR2 FQGNSA. The complete variable domain, with remaining parts taken from reference TRBV7-2 and TRBJ2-3, reads GAGVSQSPSNKVTEKGKDVELRCDPISGHTALYWYRQSLGQGLEFLIYFQGNSAPDKSGLPSDRFSAERTGGSVSTLTIQRTQQEDSAVYLCASSPRGAGGRDTQYFGPGTRLTVL.

The CDR3 loop is CASSPGTKKPDTIYF. CDR3 DNA: TGTGCCAGCAGTCCCGGGACAAAGAAGCCAGACACCATATATTTT. V usage is TRBV6-5 and J usage is TRBJ1-3; tentatively, D is TRBD1 (6 bases). The V gene's germline CDR1 is MNHEY and CDR2 SVGAGI. This CDR3 has 15 amino acids. Trimming left V 5 bases short and J 8 bases short, with 19 bases between.

This chain connects TRBV27 to TRBJ2-6, with D hard to call. Germline loops: CDR1 MNHEY, CDR2 SMNVEV (reference sequence). The CDR3 is 16 amino acids. V was shortened by 5 bases and J by 4 bases, with 15 bases between the two germline ends. The CDR3: CASSPYTAPGANVLTF. Here the CDR3 DNA reads TGTGCCAGCAGTCCTTACACGGCGCCCGGGGCCAACGTCCTGACTTTC.

This chain joins TRBV6-5 and TRBJ1-6; D gene uncertain. The CDR3 totals 13 residues. Germline V gene data show CDR1 as MNHEY and CDR2 as SVGAGI. Trimming removed 2 bases at V and 9 bases at J, with 8 bases between. CDR3 region: CASSYGKGSPLHF. The CDR3, as DNA: TGTGCCAGCAGTTACGGAAAGGGTTCACCCCTCCACTTT.

This chain connects TRBV30 to TRBJ1-1; D is uncertain. Deletions cut 3 bases from V and 5 bases from J, with 13 bases between. This CDR3 comprises 13 residues. Germline assignment: CDR1 GTSNPN and CDR2 SVGIG (reference sequence). The CDR3 coding sequence is TGTGCCTGGAGCAAGGCCCGAACGACTGAAGCTTTCTTT. As protein: CAWSKARTTEAFF.

The chain employs TRBV4-1 and TRBJ2-5; 10 nucleotides match TRBD2. V dropped 0 bases and J dropped 3; count of bases not matched to a gene: 7. This CDR3 has 17 amino acids. The germline V gene encodes CDR1 MGHRA and CDR2 YSYEKL. CDR3 nucleotides: TGCGCCAGCAGCCAAGATTCGGTTACTAGCGGGGAAGAGACCCAGTACTTC. This translates into CASSQDSVTSGEETQYF.

Concerning this clone itself: Other DNA sequences in this sample translate to the same CDR3. This rearrangement joins TRBV5-1 to TRBJ1-6; no clear D gene. Trimming took off 0 bases at V and 9 bases at J, with 10 bases between the two ends. Per the germline V gene, CDR1 is SGHRS and CDR2 is YFSETQ. The CDR3 extends over 14 amino acids. CDR3 DNA: TGCGCCAGCAGCTTGGACAGCGAAGGTTCACCCCTCCACTTT. It encodes CASSLDSEGSPLHF.

The chain uses TRBV7-2 and TRBJ1-1; 10 positions match TRBD1. The CDR3 has 13 residues. CDR1 is SGHTA, CDR2 FQGNSA, per germline. The V segment lost 5 bases and the J segment 11 bases; nucleotides outside the gene matches: 8. CDR3 DNA sequence: TGTGCCAGCAGCGGGGGACAGGGGTTGCGGGCTTTCTTT. The encoded protein is CASSGGQGLRAFF.